Listed here are 5 T cell receptor beta chains from one sample, sequenced in a study of T cells after yellow fever vaccination. TCRdb reprocessed the 5' RACE reads with MiXCR, giving one entry per CDR3 protein. The sample carries a few hundred thousand distinct CDR3 sequences, about 15% recorded once. Material: PBMCs, obtained about 5 days after the first yellow fever vaccination. The receptors derive from a man between 18 and 29 years old who received the YFV17D yellow fever vaccine.

This chain links TRBV5-1 with TRBJ1-1; possible D gene TRBD1, 5 bases. V gave up 2 bases and J gave up 3 bases, with 17 bases separating them. The CDR3 is made up of 16 amino acids. The germline CDR1 and CDR2 sequences are SGHRS and YFSETQ. This CDR3 is CASSFDSSRVYTEAFF. CDR3 DNA sequence: TGCGCCAGCAGCTTTGATTCGAGCAGGGTATACACTGAAGCTTTCTTT.

CDR3 sequence (DNA): TGTGCCAGCACATTGGGGGTGCTAGGCTACACCTTC. Protein: CASTLGVLGYTF. The chain employs TRBV6-6 and TRBJ1-2; possibly TRBD1 for D (5 bases). The V end lost 7 bases, the J end lost 8 bases, and 14 bases lay between the germline ends. Germline values: CDR1 MNHNY, CDR2 SVGAGI (reference sequence). CDR3 length equals 12 residues.

This clonotype was counted a few times. The chain links TRBV4-1 to TRBJ1-1, with 9 bases matching TRBD1. Germline V gives CDR1 MGHRA, CDR2 YSYEKL. With V trimmed by 3 bases and J by 4 bases, 6 bases remained unmatched. This CDR3 is built from 15 residues. In nucleotides, the CDR3 is TGCGCCAGCAGCCACAGACAGGGGGACGGCACTGAAGCTTTCTTT. Translated: CASSHRQGDGTEAFF.

This clonotype appeared a few times. The V call is TRBV20-1, the J call TRBJ2-5; D tentatively reads TRBD1 or TRBD2 (6 bases each). Germline V gives CDR1 DFQATT, CDR2 SNEGSKA (reference sequence). The ends were cut back, 5 bases at V and 5 bases at J, with 18 bases in the middle. The CDR3 totals 14 residues. DNA for the CDR3: TGCAGTGCTCGAAGAGGGGGGAGTAGGGAGACCCAGTACTTC. This codes for CSARRGGSRETQYF.

This clonotype was detected only a few times. The chain joins TRBV6-4 to TRBJ2-2; D is ambiguous. Germline CDR1 and CDR2: MRHNA and SNTAGT. Trimming stripped 11 bases from V and 0 bases from J, with 10 bases between. The CDR3 is 13 residues long. The CDR3 DNA reads as TGTGCCTCACAAGGACCGAACACCGGGGAGCTGTTTTTT. Translating gives CASQGPNTGELFF.